The next 2 T cell receptor beta chains were all read from a single sample in a study of OX40 agonist ivuxolimab in advanced cancers. The table came from immunoSEQ multiplex PCR; TCRdb's copy has only in-frame clones and leaves some out. The data contain around 31,000 clones, roughly 90% of them singletons. The sample was CD4+ or CD8+ T cells sorted from blood, taken in a trial of the OX40 agonist ivuxolimab. Receptors originate from an adult with an advanced solid tumor such as melanoma, head and neck, liver or kidney cancer.

This sequence joins TRBV5-1 and TRBJ2-7; 7 bases are a match to TRBD1. Per germline, CDR1 SGHRS and CDR2 YFSETQ. The CDR3 is 16 residues long. J lost 4 bases, V lost 1 base, and 11 bases had no gene match. CDR3 in DNA: TGCGCCAGCAGCTTGACAGGGGATGTTCGGGTTTACGAGCAGTACTTC. Amino acid sequence: CASSLTGDVRVYEQYF.

This chain joins TRBV27 and TRBJ2-1, with D perhaps matching TRBD2 (6 bases). V shed 2 bases and J shed 2 bases, with 16 bases lying between them. Germline V gene sequence: CDR1 MNHEY, CDR2 SMNVEV (reference sequence). The CDR3 loop spans 17 amino acids. CDR3 coding DNA: TGTGCCAGCAGTTTAAGTATGGGGGGAATAGCCTACAATGAGCAGTTCTTC. This codes for CASSLSMGGIAYNEQFF.